These 30 T cell receptor beta chains share one sample of origin, sequenced in a study of regulatory T cells in long-lasting Graves disease. Sample time point: persistent/refractory GD, antithyroid drugs over 5 years with positive TRAb. Construction of the TCR library relied on RNA isolated from PBMCs. The authors built TCR beta libraries using iRepertoire HTBI primers and Arm-PCR of CDR3 regions. TCRdb ran MiXCR on the multiplex PCR reads and lists one entry per CDR3 protein. The table shows roughly 500,000 distinct CDR3 sequences, with less than 25% occurring only once. The sample consisted of peripheral blood mononuclear cells (PBMCs), taken when the disease was refractory, from a patient treated with antithyroid drugs. The receptors were gathered from a female donor with Graves disease.

The rearrangement joins TRBV29-1 to TRBJ2-2; D remains unclear. The CDR3 spans 12 residues. Germline assignment: CDR1 SQVTM and CDR2 ANQGSEA. The V and J ends lost 7 bases and 5 bases respectively, with 11 bases between them. CDR3 DNA: TGCAGCGGGGCAGATGTGACCGGGGAGCTGTTTTTT. It codes for CSGADVTGELFF.

The rearrangement joins TRBV27 to TRBJ1-6, with D possibly matching TRBD1 (6 bases). The CDR3 totals 14 residues. Germline-derived CDR1 and CDR2 are MNHEY and SMNVEV (reference sequence). V dropped 5 bases and J dropped 10 bases, with 15 bases sitting between them. The DNA of the CDR3 is TGTGCCAGCAGTGTTTCAACAGGGTCCTCACCCCTCCACTTT. Its protein product is CASSVSTGSSPLHF.

The table lists this clonotype with a few counts. The chain has TRBV6-5 and TRBJ2-2; D call uncertain. V lost 4 bases and J 4 bases, leaving 10 bases between the germline ends. Germline assignment: CDR1 MNHEY and CDR2 SVGAGI. This CDR3 has 14 residues. This CDR3 reads CASSSNQRTGELFF. CDR3 DNA: TGTGCCAGCAGTTCGAACCAGCGCACCGGGGAGCTGTTTTTT.

The chain combines TRBV27 with TRBJ2-3, with TRBD2 matching over 7 bases. The CDR3 covers 13 residues. V lost 1 base to trimming and J lost 8 bases; unmatched junction nucleotides: 3. Germline V gene sequence: CDR1 MNHEY, CDR2 SMNVEV (reference sequence). As DNA, the CDR3 is TGTGCCAGCAGTTTATACGGCGGGAGTACGCAGTATTTT. Amino acids: CASSLYGGSTQYF.

This clonotype was counted between two and nine times. The J gene is TRBJ2-7, the V gene TRBV18, with unresolved D. This CDR3 comprises 14 residues. Germline CDR1 and CDR2: KGHSH and LQKENI. Trimming removed 3 bases at V and 3 bases at J, with 12 bases between. CDR3 nucleotides: TGTGCCAGCTCACCTCTTCCCAAGGACTACGAGCAGTACTTC. Its protein product is CASSPLPKDYEQYF.

There are many counts of this clonotype. V usage is TRBV7-9 and J usage is TRBJ2-6; D gene unclear. This CDR3 spans 17 amino acids. The germline V and J ends were trimmed by 1 base and 0 bases, with 10 bases remaining between them. In germline, CDR1 is SEHNR, CDR2 FQNEAQ (reference sequence). As DNA, the CDR3 is TGTGCCAGCAGCTTAGGGACGACCAGCTCTGGGGCCAACGTCCTGACTTTC. The encoded protein is CASSLGTTSSGANVLTF.

This clonotype was observed many times. The V and J genes are TRBV28 and TRBJ2-5; D gene unclear. The CDR3 runs to 15 residues. V was pared by 7 bases and J by 2 bases, with 17 bases between. CDR1 and CDR2 (germline): MDHEN, SYDVKM. The CDR3 loop reads CASTYQSPYQETQYF. The CDR3, as DNA: TGTGCCAGCACGTACCAGTCGCCTTATCAAGAGACCCAGTACTTC.

This clonotype was picked up a small number of times. This chain connects TRBV6-5 to TRBJ1-4; D unresolved. The CDR3 is made up of 15 amino acids. CDR1 MNHEY and CDR2 SVGAGI come from the germline V gene. Trimming removed 2 bases at V and 6 bases at J, with 13 bases between. The CDR3 here is CASSYGGLVDEKLFF. CDR3 sequence (DNA): TGTGCCAGCAGTTACGGCGGGTTGGTTGATGAAAAACTGTTTTTT.

CDR3 coding DNA: TGTGCCAGCAGCCAAGAGCAAGAGTACCAAGAGACCCAGTACTTC. As protein: CASSQEQEYQETQYF. The chain has TRBV4-2 and TRBJ2-5; D gene ambiguous. The CDR3 runs to 15 residues. Germline lookup yields CDR1 LGHNA and CDR2 YNFKEQ. The ends were cut back, 0 bases at V and 0 bases at J, with 8 bases in the middle.

For this clonotype: This likely came from a read error, as a far larger clone is one base away. The chain links TRBV11-2 to TRBJ2-5; D is perhaps TRBD2 (6 bases). The J call is uncertain, as TRBJ2-7 better fits the DNA end. In germline, CDR1 is SGHAT, CDR2 FQNNGV. The CDR3 length is 19 residues. The CDR3 here is CASSSANWGLQRTSYEQYF. CDR3 nucleotide sequence: TGTGCCAGCAGCTCCGCGAACTGGGGACTCCAAAGAACCTCCTACGAGCAGTACTTC.

This clonotype was seen at least ten times. The J gene is TRBJ2-7, the V gene TRBV6-1; possible D gene TRBD1, 6 bases. Germline values: CDR1 MNHNS, CDR2 SASEGT. Trimming left V 7 bases short and J 1 base short, with 26 bases between. This CDR3 comprises 18 residues. The CDR3 sequence: CASIDLDRPHLPSYEQYF. Written as DNA, the CDR3 is TGTGCCAGCATTGACTTGGACAGACCCCACCTCCCATCCTACGAGCAGTACTTC.

This rearrangement joins TRBV6-1 to TRBJ2-7; D may be TRBD2 (6 bases). V gave up 4 bases and J gave up 3 bases, with 13 bases separating them. The CDR3 runs to 14 residues. Germline assignment: CDR1 MNHNS and CDR2 SASEGT. CDR3 region: CASSVGPAGYEQYF. The CDR3 region has the DNA TGTGCCAGCAGTGTGGGACCAGCGGGCTACGAGCAGTACTTC.

V gene TRBV7-6 combines with J gene TRBJ2-7, with D unresolved. There are 13 residues in the CDR3. In germline, CDR1 is SGHVS, CDR2 FNYEAQ. The V end lost 5 bases, the J end lost 12 bases, and 20 bases lay between the germline ends. As DNA, the CDR3 is TGTGCCAGCAGCCCTCCCCCCGAGAACCAACTGTACTTC. It is translated as CASSPPPENQLYF.

This clonotype was observed many times. The chain employs TRBV28 and TRBJ2-7; D is uncertain. There are 14 residues in the CDR3. Trimming took 5 bases from V and 0 from J, leaving 11 bases between them. Looked up from germline, CDR1 is MDHEN and CDR2 is SYDVKM. The CDR3 DNA sequence: TGTGCCAGCAGTCCTCAACCTGACTCCTACGAGCAGTACTTC. Protein product: CASSPQPDSYEQYF.

This sequence joins TRBV12-3 or TRBV12-4 and TRBJ2-7, with 7 bases fitting TRBD1. This CDR3 has 16 amino acids. V lost 3 bases and J lost 2; bases outside the gene matches: 10. The CDR3 region is CASSFRRGPRTYEQYF. The CDR3 DNA sequence: TGTGCCAGCAGTTTCCGAAGGGGGCCCCGTACCTACGAGCAGTACTTC.

This clonotype was observed many times. V gene TRBV27 combines with J gene TRBJ2-2; 9 nucleotides match TRBD2. Germline V gene lookup returns CDR1 MNHEY and CDR2 SMNVEV (reference sequence). The CDR3 has 15 residues. Germline trimming cut 6 bases from V and 3 bases from J; bases unmatched to any gene: 5. CDR3 protein: CASSMTSGYTGELFF. CDR3 DNA sequence: TGTGCCAGCAGCATGACTAGCGGCTACACCGGGGAGCTGTTTTTT.

V and J are TRBV10-1 and TRBJ2-6; 8 nucleotides align to TRBD1. This CDR3 has 18 residues. The ends lost 4 bases at V and 2 bases at J; junction bases unmatched: 10. From germline, CDR1 is WNHNN and CDR2 SYGVQD (reference sequence). This chain's CDR3 is CASSVDRVDFTGANVLTF. The CDR3, as DNA: TGCGCCAGCAGTGTGGACAGGGTTGACTTCACTGGGGCCAACGTCCTGACTTTC.

This clonotype was observed at least ten times. The chain couples TRBV19 to TRBJ2-2, with TRBD2 identical over 8 bases. Germline loops: CDR1 LNHDA, CDR2 SQIVND (reference sequence). The CDR3 covers 15 residues. The V segment lost 5 bases and the J segment 4 bases; nucleotides outside the gene matches: 6. This CDR3 reads CASSFSGSGTGELFF. CDR3 in DNA: TGTGCCAGTAGTTTCAGCGGGAGCGGCACCGGGGAGCTGTTTTTT.

This clonotype was recorded at least ten times. In DNA form, the CDR3 reads TGTGCCAGCAGCACGGTTCTTCCGGGACTAGCGGGCCGAGAGCGTACCTACGAGCAGTACTTC. This encodes CASSTVLPGLAGRERTYEQYF. This chain joins TRBV11-1 and TRBJ2-7, with 12 positions matching TRBD2. Trimming removed 5 bases from V and 2 bases from J; junction bases left unmatched: 22. There are 21 residues in the CDR3. The germline CDR1 and CDR2 sequences are SGHAT and FQDESV (reference sequence). Drawing the rest from reference TRBV11-1 and TRBJ2-7, the complete variable domain is EAEVAQSPRYKITEKSQAVAFWCDPISGHATLYWYRQILGQGPELLVQFQDESVVDDSQLPKDRFSAERLKGVDSTLKIQPAELGDSAMYLCASSTVLPGLAGRERTYEQYFGPGTRLTVT.

There are a few counts of this clonotype. The rearrangement uses TRBV27 and TRBJ2-7; D remains ambiguous. Germline V CDR1 and CDR2: MNHEY, SMNVEV (reference sequence). The CDR3 contains 11 residues. V was pared by 5 bases and J by 6 bases, with 8 bases between. CDR3 protein: CASSEGFEQYF. The CDR3 nucleotides read TGTGCCAGCAGTGAAGGGTTCGAGCAGTACTTC.

The J gene is TRBJ1-1, the V gene TRBV19; the match to TRBD1 covers 7 bases. CDR3 size: 10 residues. V was pared by 9 bases and J by 6 bases, with 1 base of the junction left unmatched. CDR1 is LNHDA, CDR2 SQIVND, per germline (reference sequence). This CDR3 is CASGQAEAFF. CDR3 DNA sequence: TGTGCCAGCGGACAGGCTGAAGCTTTCTTT.

This clonotype was seen at least ten times. V gene TRBV12-3 or TRBV12-4 combines with J gene TRBJ1-1; D may be TRBD1 (6 bases). The V end was cut by 6 bases, the J end by 1 base, with 15 bases between. The CDR3 runs 15 residues. The CDR3 DNA reads as TGTGCCAGCAGACTAAGGGGGGGACCGAACACTGAAGCTTTCTTT. Encoded protein: CASRLRGGPNTEAFF.

The chain combines TRBV19 with TRBJ2-5; D is ambiguous. Germline V gene lookup returns CDR1 LNHDA and CDR2 SQIVND (reference sequence). CDR3 length equals 13 residues. Trimming left V 8 bases short and J 3 bases short, with 13 bases between. CDR3 bases: TGTGCCAGTGCTGACACGCTGAAAGAGACCCAGTACTTC. This codes for CASADTLKETQYF.

This clonotype was counted many times. The V call is TRBV5-8, the J call TRBJ2-7; 8 bases fit TRBD2. The germline V gene has CDR1 SGHTS and CDR2 YDEGEE. The CDR3 runs 15 residues. With 1 base clipped from V and 6 bases from J, the junction kept 9 bases outside the gene matches. CDR3 nucleotide sequence: TGTGCCAGCAGCTTGACTGTAAGCGGGAGAGGCGAGCAGTACTTC. This sequence encodes CASSLTVSGRGEQYF.

To note about this clonotype: One base separates it from a far larger clone, so it is likely a read error. The chain recombines TRBV29-1 with TRBJ2-1; 8 bases map to TRBD2. Germline trimming cut 7 bases from V and 10 bases from J; bases unmatched to any gene: 21. The CDR3 spans 16 residues. The germline V gene encodes CDR1 SQVTM and CDR2 ANQGSEA. CDR3 amino acids: CSALTAAAGAPYEQFF. In DNA form, the CDR3 reads TGCAGCGCCCTGACTGCGGCAGCGGGAGCGCCTTACGAGCAGTTCTTC.

This clonotype was detected ten times or more. This chain uses TRBV28 with TRBJ2-5; D possibly corresponds to TRBD1 (6 bases). Germline CDR1 reads MDHEN; CDR2 reads SYDVKM. The CDR3 covers 14 residues. Trimming removed 5 bases from V and 2 bases from J, with 12 bases in between. The CDR3 DNA is TGTGCCAGCAGTCTTCGACAGGCTCAAGAGACCCAGTACTTC. Translating gives CASSLRQAQETQYF.

This clonotype occurred many times. The V gene is TRBV11-2, the J gene TRBJ2-5, with D possibly matching TRBD2 (5 bases). The germline gives CDR1 SGHAT, CDR2 FQNNGV. The germline V and J ends were trimmed by 6 bases and 7 bases, with 21 bases remaining between them. The CDR3 has 15 amino acids. The DNA for the CDR3 is TGTGCCAGCAGTCCCGACCCGGGGTTCTTGCGGACCCAGTACTTC. Its protein is CASSPDPGFLRTQYF. Full variable domain (rest looked up from reference TRBV11-2 and TRBJ2-5): EAGVAQSPRYKIIEKRQSVAFWCNPISGHATLYWYQQILGQGPKLLIQFQNNGVVDDSQLPKDRFSAERLKGVDSTLKIQPAKLEDSAVYLCASSPDPGFLRTQYFGPGTRLLVL.

In its sample, this clonotype was seen many times. The V call is TRBV20-1, the J call TRBJ2-5; TRBD1 aligns across 8 bases. Germline V gene lookup returns CDR1 DFQATT and CDR2 SNEGSKA (reference sequence). The CDR3 consists of 14 residues. V was pared by 5 bases and J by 2 bases, with 7 bases of the junction left unmatched. The CDR3 coding sequence is TGCAGTGCTGAGGACAGGGTCGGGCAAGAGACCCAGTACTTC. As protein: CSAEDRVGQETQYF.

The V and J genes are TRBV20-1 and TRBJ1-1, with 10 positions matching TRBD1. The CDR3 has 17 residues. With 6 bases clipped from V and 1 base from J, the junction kept 14 bases outside the gene matches. Germline assignment: CDR1 DFQATT and CDR2 SNEGSKA (reference sequence). In DNA, the CDR3 is TGCAGTGCGGAGCCGGGACAGGGGACTATCTGGAACACTGAAGCTTTCTTT. Amino acids: CSAEPGQGTIWNTEAFF.

J is TRBJ2-7 and V is TRBV30; TRBD1 matches 8 bases. The CDR3 covers 13 residues. Trimming took 8 bases from V and 0 from J; bases not matched to a gene: 6. Germline CDR1 is GTSNPN and CDR2 is SVGIG (reference sequence). DNA of the CDR3: TGTGCCAGCCAGGGGGCAAGCTCCTACGAGCAGTACTTC. It encodes CASQGASSYEQYF.